This entry lists 29 T cell receptor beta chains sequenced from one sample in a study of regulatory T cells in long-lasting Graves disease. Time point reported: newly diagnosed GD, antithyroid drugs for less than 3 months. There was RNA extracted from PBMCs, and the TCR library was made from it. CDR3-region Arm-PCR and iRepertoire HTBI primers produced the TCR beta libraries. TCRdb re-called the multiplex PCR reads with MiXCR, one entry per CDR3 protein. The data contain 530,000 or so distinct CDR3 sequences, about 15% of them seen just once; the ten biggest clones take up 12%. This sample was shared with a second study, whose subject was T cells in Graves' hyperthyroidism and ophthalmopathy.

Sequenced here: peripheral blood mononuclear cells (PBMCs), sampled at new diagnosis, from a patient treated with antithyroid drugs. Every receptor here comes from a man aged 18-30 years with Graves disease.

The sample holds many counts of this clonotype. Here the CDR3 reads CAWSHQGTSYEQYF. CDR3 nucleotide sequence: TGTGCCTGGAGCCATCAGGGGACCTCCTACGAGCAGTACTTC. The chain joins TRBV30 to TRBJ2-7; D perhaps matches TRBD1 (6 bases). Germline V CDR1 and CDR2: GTSNPN, SVGIG (reference sequence). The CDR3 is made up of 14 amino acids. The germline V and J ends were trimmed by 3 bases and 0 bases, with 12 bases remaining between them.

This clonotype was observed a few times. V usage is TRBV29-1 and J usage is TRBJ1-4; D unresolved. Germline V gives CDR1 SQVTM, CDR2 ANQGSEA. V was trimmed by 6 bases and J by 3 bases, leaving 11 bases between them. This CDR3 is 13 amino acids long. The CDR3 DNA reads as TGCAGCGTCCGGACGGCGGCTAATGAAAAACTGTTTTTT. Its translation: CSVRTAANEKLFF.

Ten or more counts support this clonotype. The chain has TRBV30 and TRBJ2-7, with 10 positions matching TRBD1. The CDR3 has 13 amino acids. From germline, CDR1 is GTSNPN and CDR2 SVGIG (reference sequence). The ends lost 4 bases at V and 3 bases at J; junction bases unmatched: 3. The CDR3 DNA reads as TGTGCCTGGAACCGGGACAGGGGCTACGAGCAGTACTTC. Translating gives CAWNRDRGYEQYF.

This clonotype was found many times. This chain connects TRBV28 to TRBJ2-3; 10 bases align to TRBD2. The V segment lost 7 bases and the J segment 0 bases; nucleotides outside the gene matches: 7. Germline CDR1 and CDR2: MDHEN and SYDVKM. This CDR3 is 16 amino acids long. As DNA, the CDR3 is TGTGCCAGCACCCTAGGACTAGCGGAAAGCACAGATACGCAGTATTTT. Translation: CASTLGLAESTDTQYF.

The genes are TRBV27 and TRBJ2-7, with D unclear. Germline assignment: CDR1 MNHEY and CDR2 SMNVEV (reference sequence). V dropped 6 bases and J dropped 2 bases, with 8 bases sitting between them. The CDR3 has 12 residues. CDR3 coding DNA: TGTGCCAGCAGAGCTTCTCCCTACGAGCAGTACTTC. Translating it yields CASRASPYEQYF.

This clonotype was found many times. This sequence joins TRBV12-3 or TRBV12-4 and TRBJ2-3, with D uncertain. V was cut by 1 base and J by 1 base, with 12 bases left in between. This CDR3 comprises 16 residues. CDR3 in amino acids: CASSLVSGVGTDTQYF. DNA for the CDR3: TGTGCCAGCAGTTTAGTGTCTGGAGTCGGCACAGATACGCAGTATTTT.

At least ten counts were recorded for this clonotype. The CDR3: CSAKSGGNQPQHF. The DNA for the CDR3 is TGCAGTGCGAAGTCAGGGGGTAATCAGCCCCAGCATTTT. This sequence joins TRBV20-1 and TRBJ1-5; 7 bases align to TRBD1. Losses at the gene ends were 6 bases for V and 4 bases for J; bases not matched to a gene: 6. Germline lookup yields CDR1 DFQATT and CDR2 SNEGSKA (reference sequence). The length of the CDR3 is 13 residues.

This clonotype was seen many times. The junction does not match germline at one end; this may be a read error. J is TRBJ2-7 and V is TRBV7-8; no clear D gene. Germline CDR1 is SGHVS and CDR2 is FQNEAQ. The CDR3 is made up of 12 amino acids. In DNA form, the CDR3 reads TGTGCCAGCAGCCACTTCTCCTACGAGCAATACTTC. Protein product: CASSHFSYEQYF.

This clonotype occurred many times. The gene calls are TRBV5-5 and TRBJ1-2, with 11 bases that match TRBD1. Unmatched junction bases numbered 3, after V lost 1 base and J lost 4 bases. Germline loops: CDR1 SGHKS, CDR2 YYEKEE (reference sequence). The CDR3 extends over 15 amino acids. The CDR3 reads CASSLSGTGGYGYTF. The DNA for the CDR3 is TGTGCCAGCAGCTTGTCCGGGACAGGGGGCTATGGCTACACCTTC.

Details on this clonotype: This may be a read error: a much more frequent sequence differs by one nucleotide. The chain employs TRBV7-8 and TRBJ1-1, with D uncertain. Germline CDR1 SGHVS, CDR2 FQNEAQ. The CDR3 spans 13 residues. This chain's CDR3 is CVSSTGMNTEAFF. The CDR3 DNA reads TGTGTCAGCAGTACCGGGATGAACACTGAAGCTTTCTTT.

The CDR3 loop reads CATSNPGVYEQYF. DNA of the CDR3: TGTGCCACCTCCAACCCCGGGGTATACGAGCAGTACTTC. This chain uses TRBV24-1 with TRBJ2-7; D perhaps matches TRBD2 (5 bases). The CDR3 totals 13 residues. Trimming left V 9 bases short and J 4 bases short, with 15 bases between. CDR1 is KGHDR, CDR2 SFDVKD, per germline.

This clonotype has only a few counts. The chain is built from TRBV20-1 and TRBJ2-1; D possibly uses TRBD1 or TRBD2 (6 bases each). CDR3 size: 18 residues. Germline V gene sequence: CDR1 DFQATT, CDR2 SNEGSKA (reference sequence). V lost 0 bases to trimming and J lost 3 bases, with 21 bases between them. CDR3 loop: CSARDASRGGTRYNEQFF. The CDR3, as DNA: TGCAGTGCTAGAGATGCCTCAAGGGGCGGGACACGCTACAATGAGCAGTTCTTC.

With regard to this clonotype: This likely comes from a read error, as the CDR3 has no conserved phenylalanine or tryptophan at its end. V usage is TRBV12-3 or TRBV12-4 and J usage is TRBJ2-3; 7 nucleotides match TRBD1. After removal of 6 bases from V and 0 bases from J, the junction contained 9 bases not matched to a gene. The CDR3 spans 16 residues. CDR3 sequence reads: CASSTRGTVSTDTQYL. CDR3 in DNA: TGTGCCAGCAGCACGAGGGGGACAGTTAGCACAGATACGCAGTATTTA.

This clonotype has a count of ten or more. V and J are TRBV12-3 or TRBV12-4 and TRBJ2-7, with 10 nucleotides matching TRBD2. V trimming: 3 bases; J trimming: 6 bases; junction bases outside the gene matches: 11. The length of the CDR3 is 16 residues. The CDR3 spells CASSFGSGRALGEQYF. In DNA, the CDR3 is TGTGCCAGCAGTTTCGGGAGCGGGAGGGCCCTCGGCGAGCAGTACTTC.

This clonotype occurred many times. V is TRBV5-1 and J is TRBJ1-1; D may be TRBD1 (5 bases). This CDR3 spans 15 amino acids. The germline V gene has CDR1 SGHRS and CDR2 YFSETQ. Between the trimmed V and J ends, which lost 4 bases and 1 base, there was a span of 14 bases. In nucleotides, the CDR3 is TGCGCCAGCAGCCCGGGACGGCGTACGAACACTGAAGCTTTCTTT. It is translated as CASSPGRRTNTEAFF.

This clonotype occurred many times. The genes are TRBV18 and TRBJ2-2; unclear D gene. Trimming removed 2 bases from V and 0 bases from J, with 4 bases in between. The CDR3 totals 14 residues. Germline V gives CDR1 KGHSH, CDR2 LQKENI. CDR3 loop: CASSPATNTGELFF. CDR3 coding DNA: TGTGCCAGCTCACCAGCTACGAACACCGGGGAGCTGTTTTTT.

The J gene is TRBJ2-5, the V gene TRBV7-9; D is perhaps TRBD2 (5 bases). Germline V CDR1 and CDR2: SEHNR, FQNEAQ (reference sequence). CDR3 length equals 17 residues. Trimming stripped 2 bases from V and 5 bases from J, with 21 bases between. The CDR3 DNA is TGTGCCAGCAGCTTACCGCTGATCGGGAAGGTACAGGAGACCCAGTACTTC. It yields the protein CASSLPLIGKVQETQYF.

CDR3 sequence: CAISDRKTSGANVLTF. CDR3 coding DNA: TGTGCCATCAGTGATCGGAAAACCTCTGGGGCCAACGTCCTGACTTTC. The V and J genes are TRBV10-3 and TRBJ2-6, with D uncertain. Germline assignment: CDR1 ENHRY and CDR2 SYGVKD. The CDR3 extends over 16 amino acids. V was clipped by 3 bases and J by 0 bases, with 9 bases between them.

This clonotype was found a few times. This chain links TRBV29-1 with TRBJ2-2; D might be TRBD2 (6 bases). The CDR3 covers 11 residues. Germline V CDR1 and CDR2: SQVTM, ANQGSEA. V lost 6 bases to trimming and J lost 6 bases, with 8 bases between them. The CDR3 protein is CSVTGAGELFF. CDR3 bases: TGCAGCGTAACGGGAGCCGGGGAGCTGTTTTTT.

This clonotype was detected ten times or more. The V gene is TRBV12-3 or TRBV12-4, the J gene TRBJ2-3; the match to TRBD1 covers 7 bases. The CDR3 has 15 amino acids. V was clipped by 6 bases and J by 3 bases; unmatched bases: 9. The CDR3 loop reads CASSPQGVGTDTQYF. The CDR3 bases are TGTGCCAGCAGCCCCCAGGGGGTAGGTACAGATACGCAGTATTTT.

This clonotype was detected many times. V is TRBV6-2 or TRBV6-3 and J is TRBJ2-3; TRBD2 matches 9 bases. This CDR3 spans 14 amino acids. Germline CDR1 and CDR2: MNHEY and SVGEGT. V was pared by 3 bases and J by 5 bases, with 3 bases of the junction left unmatched. In DNA, the CDR3 is TGTGCCAGCAGTTATATTAGCGGGGGAGATACGCAGTATTTT. It codes for CASSYISGGDTQYF.

This clonotype was observed a few times. The rearrangement joins TRBV10-3 to TRBJ1-5, with 8 nucleotides matching TRBD1. With 6 bases clipped from V and 6 bases from J, the junction kept 10 bases outside the gene matches. Germline loops: CDR1 ENHRY, CDR2 SYGVKD. The CDR3 runs 15 residues. CDR3 protein: CAISSGQGIGQPQHF. The CDR3 DNA is TGTGCCATCAGCTCCGGACAGGGTATAGGTCAGCCCCAGCATTTT.

The genes are TRBV10-3 and TRBJ1-2; D is undetermined. The CDR3 totals 17 residues. The germline V gene has CDR1 ENHRY and CDR2 SYGVKD. V was clipped by 0 bases and J by 0 bases, with 14 bases between them. The CDR3 reads CAISESVLAPSNYGYTF. CDR3 DNA: TGTGCCATCAGTGAGTCGGTTCTGGCACCTTCTAACTATGGCTACACCTTC.

The genes are TRBV25-1 and TRBJ2-2; the match to TRBD2 covers 10 bases. The junction had 9 bases not matched to a gene; V was cut back by 2 bases and J by 6 bases. The V gene's germline CDR1 is MGHDK and CDR2 SYGVNS. The CDR3 sequence is 17 residues long. Here the CDR3 reads CASSEGSGREGPGELFF. DNA for the CDR3: TGTGCCAGCAGTGAAGGAAGCGGGAGGGAGGGGCCCGGGGAGCTGTTTTTT.

A note on this clonotype: A read error may account for a junction end that differs from germline. The rearrangement uses TRBV5-1 and TRBJ2-7; possible D gene TRBD1, 7 bases. This CDR3 has 15 residues. Germline V gene lookup returns CDR1 SGHRS and CDR2 YFSETQ. CDR3 loop: CASSNSGGRFDEQYF. The CDR3 region has the DNA TGTGCCAGCAGCAACTCAGGGGGGCGCTTCGACGAGCAGTACTTC.

CDR3 loop: CASSPGIYGYTF. The DNA of the CDR3 is TGTGCCAGTAGTCCCGGAATCTATGGCTACACCTTC. The V gene is TRBV19, the J gene TRBJ1-2; D gene ambiguous. The CDR3 totals 12 residues. From germline, CDR1 is LNHDA and CDR2 SQIVND (reference sequence). Trimming took off 5 bases at V and 4 bases at J, with 8 bases between the two ends.

This clonotype was seen only a few times. The V gene is TRBV6-1, the J gene TRBJ2-2; TRBD1 matches 9 bases. Germline CDR1 and CDR2: MNHNS and SASEGT. This CDR3 contains 16 residues. The ends lost 7 bases at V and 3 bases at J; junction bases unmatched: 9. The CDR3 region has the DNA TGTGCCAGCACATCCGGGACAGGGTTGCACACCGGGGAGCTGTTTTTT. Translated: CASTSGTGLHTGELFF.

The chain joins TRBV5-6 to TRBJ1-5; maybe TRBD1 (5 bases). Looked up from germline, CDR1 is SGHDT and CDR2 is YYEEEE. The CDR3 has 14 residues. V shed 8 bases and J shed 3 bases, with 15 bases lying between them. In DNA, the CDR3 is TGTGCCAGTGGGGACTCGCGGGTCAATCAGCCCCAGCATTTT. It codes for CASGDSRVNQPQHF.

In the case of this clonotype: A much bigger clone sits one base away, suggesting this may be a read error. V is TRBV11-2 and J is TRBJ2-7, with TRBD1 matching 9 bases. The CDR3 contains 16 residues. The ends lost 5 bases at V and 7 bases at J; junction bases unmatched: 15. Germline V gene lookup returns CDR1 SGHAT and CDR2 FQNNGV. CDR3 nucleotides: TGTGCCAGCAGCCTCATGACAGGGGGTGGGCTCGATGAGCAGTACTTC. Its protein product is CASSLMTGGGLDEQYF.